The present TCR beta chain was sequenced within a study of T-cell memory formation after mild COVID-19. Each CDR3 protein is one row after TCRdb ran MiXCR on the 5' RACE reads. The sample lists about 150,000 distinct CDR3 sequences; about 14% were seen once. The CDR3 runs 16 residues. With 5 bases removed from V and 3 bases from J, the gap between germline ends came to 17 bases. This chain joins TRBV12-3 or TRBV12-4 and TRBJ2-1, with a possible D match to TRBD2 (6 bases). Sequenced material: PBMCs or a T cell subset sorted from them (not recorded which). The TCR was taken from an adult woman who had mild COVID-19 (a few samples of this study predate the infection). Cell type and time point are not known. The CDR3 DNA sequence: TGTGCCAGCAGTCCCCGAACGCGGGGCCTCTACAATGAGCAGTTCTTC. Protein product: CASSPRTRGLYNEQFF.